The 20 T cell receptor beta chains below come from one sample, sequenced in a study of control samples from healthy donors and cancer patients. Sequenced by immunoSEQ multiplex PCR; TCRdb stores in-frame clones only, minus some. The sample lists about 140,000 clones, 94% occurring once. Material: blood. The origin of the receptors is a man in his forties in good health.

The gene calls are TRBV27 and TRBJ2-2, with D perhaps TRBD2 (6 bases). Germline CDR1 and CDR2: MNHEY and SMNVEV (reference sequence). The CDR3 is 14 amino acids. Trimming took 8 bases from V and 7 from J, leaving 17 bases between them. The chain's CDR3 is CASGSFGGGGELFF. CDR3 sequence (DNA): TGTGCCAGCGGCAGCTTTGGGGGAGGCGGGGAGCTGTTTTTT.

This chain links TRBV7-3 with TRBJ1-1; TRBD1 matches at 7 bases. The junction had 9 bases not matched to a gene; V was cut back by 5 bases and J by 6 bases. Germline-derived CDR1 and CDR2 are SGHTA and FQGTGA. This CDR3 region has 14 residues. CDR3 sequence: CASSGQRGQPEAFF. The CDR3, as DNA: TGTGCCAGCAGCGGGCAAAGGGGACAGCCTGAAGCTTTCTTT.

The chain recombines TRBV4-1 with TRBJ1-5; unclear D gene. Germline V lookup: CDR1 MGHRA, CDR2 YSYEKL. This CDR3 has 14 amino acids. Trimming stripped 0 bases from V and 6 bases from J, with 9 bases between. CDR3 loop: CASSQDMRSQPQHF. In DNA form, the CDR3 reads TGCGCCAGCAGCCAAGATATGCGATCTCAGCCCCAGCATTTT.

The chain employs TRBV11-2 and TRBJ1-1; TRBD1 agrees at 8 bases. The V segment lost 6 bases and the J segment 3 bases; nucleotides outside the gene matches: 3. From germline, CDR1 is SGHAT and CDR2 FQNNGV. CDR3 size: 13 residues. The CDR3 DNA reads TGTGCCAGCAGTTCAGGGGGCCACACTGAAGCTTTCTTT. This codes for CASSSGGHTEAFF.

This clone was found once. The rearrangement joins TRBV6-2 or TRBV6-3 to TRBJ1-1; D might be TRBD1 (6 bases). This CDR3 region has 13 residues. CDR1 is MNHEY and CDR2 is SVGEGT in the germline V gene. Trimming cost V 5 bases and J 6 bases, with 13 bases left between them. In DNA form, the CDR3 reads TGTGCCAGCAGTGAGGGGGGGGCCCCTGAAGCTTTCTTT. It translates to CASSEGGAPEAFF.

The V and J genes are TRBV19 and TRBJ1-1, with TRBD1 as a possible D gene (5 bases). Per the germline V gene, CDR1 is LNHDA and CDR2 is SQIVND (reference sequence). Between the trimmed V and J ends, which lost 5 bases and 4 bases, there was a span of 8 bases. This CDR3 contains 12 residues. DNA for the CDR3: TGTGCCAGTAGTTTTGGGGGCACTGAAGCTTTCTTT. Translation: CASSFGGTEAFF.

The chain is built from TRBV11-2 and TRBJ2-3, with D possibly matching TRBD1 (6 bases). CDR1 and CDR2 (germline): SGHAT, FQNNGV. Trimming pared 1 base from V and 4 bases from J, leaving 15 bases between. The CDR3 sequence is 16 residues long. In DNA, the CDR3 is TGTGCCAGCAGCTTAGGGGGACACCCGTCGTCAGATACGCAGTATTTT. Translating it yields CASSLGGHPSSDTQYF.

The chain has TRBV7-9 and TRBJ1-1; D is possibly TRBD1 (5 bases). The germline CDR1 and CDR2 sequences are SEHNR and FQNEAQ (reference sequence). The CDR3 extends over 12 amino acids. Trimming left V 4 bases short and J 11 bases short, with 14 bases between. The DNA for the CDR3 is TGTGCCAGCAGCTCCGCCGGACAATCGGCTTTCTTT. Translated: CASSSAGQSAFF.

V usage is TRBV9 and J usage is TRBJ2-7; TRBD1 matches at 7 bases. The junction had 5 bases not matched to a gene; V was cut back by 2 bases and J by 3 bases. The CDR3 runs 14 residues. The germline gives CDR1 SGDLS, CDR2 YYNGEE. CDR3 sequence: CASSVRDSFYEQYF. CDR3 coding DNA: TGTGCCAGCAGCGTCCGGGACAGTTTCTACGAGCAGTACTTC.

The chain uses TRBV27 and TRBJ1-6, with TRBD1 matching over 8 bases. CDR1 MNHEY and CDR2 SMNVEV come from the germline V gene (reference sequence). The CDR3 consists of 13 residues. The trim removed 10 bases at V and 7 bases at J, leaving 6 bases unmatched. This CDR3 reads CATQTGANSPLHF. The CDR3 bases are TGTGCCACCCAGACAGGGGCGAATTCACCCCTCCACTTT.

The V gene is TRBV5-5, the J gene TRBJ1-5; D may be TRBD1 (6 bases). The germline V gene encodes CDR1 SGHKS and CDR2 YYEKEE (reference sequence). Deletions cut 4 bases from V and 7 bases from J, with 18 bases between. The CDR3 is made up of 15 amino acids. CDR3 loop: CASSPGTTSVQPQHF. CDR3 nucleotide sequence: TGTGCCAGCAGCCCTGGGACAACGAGTGTACAGCCCCAGCATTTT.

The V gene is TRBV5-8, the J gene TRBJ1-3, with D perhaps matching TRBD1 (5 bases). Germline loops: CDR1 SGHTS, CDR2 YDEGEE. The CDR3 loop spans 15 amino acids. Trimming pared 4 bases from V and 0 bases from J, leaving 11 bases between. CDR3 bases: TGTGCCAGCAGCCCCGGGACTTACTCTGGAAACACCATATATTTT. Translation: CASSPGTYSGNTIYF.

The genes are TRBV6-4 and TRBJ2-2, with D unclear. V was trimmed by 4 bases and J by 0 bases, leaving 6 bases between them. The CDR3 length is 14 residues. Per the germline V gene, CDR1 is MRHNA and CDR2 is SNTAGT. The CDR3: CASSGQPNTGELFF. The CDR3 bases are TGTGCCAGCAGTGGTCAACCGAACACCGGGGAGCTGTTTTTT.

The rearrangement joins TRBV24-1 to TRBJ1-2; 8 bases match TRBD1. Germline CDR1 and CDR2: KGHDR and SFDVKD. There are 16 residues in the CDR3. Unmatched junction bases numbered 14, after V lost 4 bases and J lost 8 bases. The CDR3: CATSEPRQGLGQGYTF. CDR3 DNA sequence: TGTGCCACCAGTGAGCCCCGACAGGGGTTAGGGCAGGGCTACACCTTC.

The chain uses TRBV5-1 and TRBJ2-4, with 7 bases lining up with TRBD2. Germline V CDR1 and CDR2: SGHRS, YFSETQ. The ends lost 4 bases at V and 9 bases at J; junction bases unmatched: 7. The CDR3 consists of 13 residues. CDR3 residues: CASSASGIGIQYF. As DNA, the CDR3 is TGCGCCAGCAGCGCGAGCGGGATCGGCATTCAGTACTTC. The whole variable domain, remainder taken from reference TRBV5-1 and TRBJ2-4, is KAGVTQTPRYLIKTRGQQVTLSCSPISGHRSVSWYQQTPGQGLQFLFEYFSETQRNKGNFPGRFSGRQFSNSRSEMNVSTLELGDSALYLCASSASGIGIQYFGAGTRLSVL.

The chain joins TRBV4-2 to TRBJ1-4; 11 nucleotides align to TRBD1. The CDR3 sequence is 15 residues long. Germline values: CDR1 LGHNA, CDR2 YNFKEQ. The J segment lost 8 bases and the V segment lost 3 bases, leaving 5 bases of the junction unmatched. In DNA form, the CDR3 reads TGTGCCAGCAGCCAGGGACAGGGGGTTCTCGAAAAACTGTTTTTT. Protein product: CASSQGQGVLEKLFF.

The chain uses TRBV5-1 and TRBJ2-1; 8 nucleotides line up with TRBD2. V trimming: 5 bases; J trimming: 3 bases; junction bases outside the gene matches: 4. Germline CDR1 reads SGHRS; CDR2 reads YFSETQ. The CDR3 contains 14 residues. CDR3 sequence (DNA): TGCGCCAGCAGTGCCGCGGGGGGCTACAATGAGCAGTTCTTC. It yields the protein CASSAAGGYNEQFF. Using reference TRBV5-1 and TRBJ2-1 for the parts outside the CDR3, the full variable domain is KAGVTQTPRYLIKTRGQQVTLSCSPISGHRSVSWYQQTPGQGLQFLFEYFSETQRNKGNFPGRFSGRQFSNSRSEMNVSTLELGDSALYLCASSAAGGYNEQFFGPGTRLTVL.

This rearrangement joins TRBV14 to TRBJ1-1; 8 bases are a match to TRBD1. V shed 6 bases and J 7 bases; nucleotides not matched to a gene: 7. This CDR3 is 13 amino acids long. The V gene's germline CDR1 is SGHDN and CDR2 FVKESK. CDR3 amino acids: CASSQTGVFEAFF. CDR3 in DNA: TGTGCCAGCAGTCAGACAGGGGTTTTTGAAGCTTTCTTT.

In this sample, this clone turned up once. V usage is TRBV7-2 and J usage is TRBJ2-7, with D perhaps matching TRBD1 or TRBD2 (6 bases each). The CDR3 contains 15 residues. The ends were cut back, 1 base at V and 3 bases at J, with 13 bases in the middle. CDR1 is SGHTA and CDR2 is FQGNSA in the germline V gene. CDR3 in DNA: TGTGCCAGCAGCTTAGAGAAAGGGGGGATCTACGAGCAGTACTTC. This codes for CASSLEKGGIYEQYF.

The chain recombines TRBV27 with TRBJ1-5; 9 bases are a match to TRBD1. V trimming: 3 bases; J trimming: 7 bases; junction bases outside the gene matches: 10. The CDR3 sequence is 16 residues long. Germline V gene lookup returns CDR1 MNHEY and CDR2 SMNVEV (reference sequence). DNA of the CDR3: TGTGCCAGCAGTTTCTCGGGACAGGGAGGGGCCCAGCCCCAGCATTTT. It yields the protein CASSFSGQGGAQPQHF.